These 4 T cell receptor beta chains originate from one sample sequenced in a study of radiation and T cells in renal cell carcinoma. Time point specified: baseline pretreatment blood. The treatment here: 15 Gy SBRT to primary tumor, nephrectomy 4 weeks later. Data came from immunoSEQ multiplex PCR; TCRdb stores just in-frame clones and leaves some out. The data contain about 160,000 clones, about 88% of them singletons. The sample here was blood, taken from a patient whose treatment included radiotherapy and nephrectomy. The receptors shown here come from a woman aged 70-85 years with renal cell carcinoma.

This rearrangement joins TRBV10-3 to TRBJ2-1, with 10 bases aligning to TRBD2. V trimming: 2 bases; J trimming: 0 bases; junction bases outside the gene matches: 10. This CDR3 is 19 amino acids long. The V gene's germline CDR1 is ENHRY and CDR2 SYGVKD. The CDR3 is CAISEIASGGPSSYNEQFF. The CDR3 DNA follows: TGTGCCATCAGTGAGATAGCTAGCGGGGGCCCGAGCTCCTACAATGAGCAGTTCTTC.

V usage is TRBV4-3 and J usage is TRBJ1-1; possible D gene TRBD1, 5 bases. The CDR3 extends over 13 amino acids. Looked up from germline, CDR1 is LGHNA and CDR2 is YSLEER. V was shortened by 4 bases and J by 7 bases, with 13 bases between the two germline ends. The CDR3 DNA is TGCGCCAGCAGCCCCCAGGGTCGGATTGAAGCTTTCTTT. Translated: CASSPQGRIEAFF.

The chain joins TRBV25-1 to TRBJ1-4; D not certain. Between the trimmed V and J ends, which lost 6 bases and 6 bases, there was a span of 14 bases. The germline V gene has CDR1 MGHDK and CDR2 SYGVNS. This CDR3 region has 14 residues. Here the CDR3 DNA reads TGTGCCAGCAGCGAGGCGGGATGGGATGAAAAACTGTTTTTT. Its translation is CASSEAGWDEKLFF.

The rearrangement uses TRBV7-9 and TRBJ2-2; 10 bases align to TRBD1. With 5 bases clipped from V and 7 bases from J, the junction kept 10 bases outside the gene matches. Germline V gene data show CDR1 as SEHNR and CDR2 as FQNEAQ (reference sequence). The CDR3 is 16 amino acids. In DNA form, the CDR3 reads TGTGCCAGCAGCCCCCGCGGGACAGGGGTCGTCGGGGAGCTGTTTTTT. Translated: CASSPRGTGVVGELFF.